The source of this T cell receptor beta chain is a study of T-cell memory formation after mild COVID-19. On the study more broadly: Largely, TCR clusters stayed within a single donor. Study-wide results and caveats: CD4+ contracting clones were found mainly in CM and EM, and CD8+ ones in EMRA.

MiXCR, run by TCRdb on the 5' RACE reads, gives a single entry per CDR3 protein. Among roughly 380,000 distinct CDR3 sequences listed, around 30% were seen once. As to this clonotype: Its antigen is unknown.

Source material: PBMCs or a T cell subset sorted from them (not recorded which). This receptor was taken from an adult woman who had mild COVID-19 (a few samples of this study predate the infection). Cell type and time point are not known.

The CDR3 nucleotides read TGTGCCAGCAGCTTGGGGGCTTTCTTT. Its protein product is CASSLGAFF. This chain joins TRBV5-4 and TRBJ1-1, with D hard to call. The CDR3 extends over 9 amino acids. Between the trimmed V and J ends, which lost 0 bases and 11 bases, there was a span of 2 bases. CDR1 and CDR2 from the germline V gene are SGHNT and YYREEE (reference sequence).